Each of the 27 T cell receptor beta chains below was sequenced from the same sample in a study of OX40 agonist ivuxolimab in advanced cancers. Clones were sequenced by immunoSEQ multiplex PCR, and TCRdb holds only the in-frame ones, with some missing. The repertoire holds tens of thousands of clones, with 79% as singletons. The sequencing here drew on CD4+ or CD8+ T cells sorted from blood, taken in a trial of the OX40 agonist ivuxolimab. The receptor set was obtained from an adult with an advanced solid tumor such as melanoma, head and neck, liver or kidney cancer.

The V call is TRBV4-1, the J call TRBJ2-1; perhaps TRBD2 as D (5 bases). V shed 4 bases and J shed 8 bases, with 12 bases lying between them. Germline V gives CDR1 MGHRA, CDR2 YSYEKL. CDR3 length: 13 residues. CDR3 loop: CASSRTYWDEQFF. CDR3 nucleotide sequence: TGCGCCAGCAGCCGGACTTACTGGGATGAGCAGTTCTTC.

CDR3 sequence (DNA): TGTGCCAGCAGCGGTCGGGACTACGAGCAGTACTTC. Its protein product is CASSGRDYEQYF. The gene calls are TRBV9 and TRBJ2-5; D perhaps matches TRBD2 (5 bases). The J call is uncertain, as TRBJ2-7 better fits the DNA end. From germline, CDR1 is SGDLS and CDR2 YYNGEE. The CDR3 covers 12 residues.

This clone has a handful of counts. The rearrangement joins TRBV7-9 to TRBJ1-4; 8 bases fit TRBD1. V shed 10 bases, J shed 4 bases, and the junction held 5 bases outside the gene matches. This CDR3 region has 13 residues. Germline CDR1 SEHNR, CDR2 FQNEAQ (reference sequence). CDR3 coding DNA: TGTGCCACCCAGGGACAGGTTAATGAAAAACTGTTTTTT. Translating gives CATQGQVNEKLFF.

This chain joins TRBV19 and TRBJ1-3, with D possibly TRBD1 on 6 matching bases. The V gene's germline CDR1 is LNHDA and CDR2 SQIVND (reference sequence). Trimming stripped 11 bases from V and 8 bases from J, with 10 bases between. This CDR3 is 10 amino acids long. CDR3 coding DNA: TGTGCCTCAGGGGTATACACCATATATTTT. Its protein is CASGVYTIYF.

This clone was recorded a few times. The V and J genes are TRBV7-2 and TRBJ1-3; a weak D match, TRBD1 (5 bases). Germline CDR1 SGHTA, CDR2 FQGNSA. The V gene lost 4 bases and the J gene lost 5 bases, with 12 bases spanning the gap. The CDR3 is made up of 14 amino acids. DNA of the CDR3: TGTGCCAGCAGCTACCGGGGCTCACGAAACACCATATATTTT. Protein product: CASSYRGSRNTIYF.

The chain carries TRBV27 and TRBJ1-1; D gene uncertain. V gave up 6 bases and J gave up 4 bases, with 12 bases separating them. The CDR3 has 13 residues. Germline V gives CDR1 MNHEY, CDR2 SMNVEV (reference sequence). CDR3 residues: CASRGGVRTEAFF. Here the CDR3 DNA reads TGTGCCAGCAGGGGAGGAGTACGCACTGAAGCTTTCTTT.

The chain has TRBV28 and TRBJ2-5; the match to TRBD1 covers 9 bases. Germline V gene data show CDR1 as MDHEN and CDR2 as SYDVKM. CDR3 size: 15 residues. Germline trimming cut 5 bases from V and 5 bases from J; bases unmatched to any gene: 9. This CDR3 is CASSQTGQGRETQYF. The DNA for the CDR3 is TGTGCCAGCAGTCAAACAGGACAGGGGAGGGAGACCCAGTACTTC.

J is TRBJ2-1 and V is TRBV14; D unclear. Between the trimmed V and J ends, which lost 0 bases and 15 bases, there was a span of 12 bases. CDR3 length equals 12 residues. Germline V gives CDR1 SGHDN, CDR2 FVKESK. The CDR3 DNA is TGTGCCAGCAGCCAAGAATATTCCAGTCGGTTCTTC. Translating gives CASSQEYSSRFF.

The V and J genes are TRBV30 and TRBJ1-3, with a weak D call TRBD1 (6 bases). CDR3 size: 14 residues. V was shortened by 4 bases and J by 1 base, with 11 bases between the two germline ends. CDR1 is GTSNPN, CDR2 SVGIG, per germline (reference sequence). CDR3 sequence: CAWTSGVSGNTIYF. CDR3 nucleotides: TGTGCCTGGACCTCAGGGGTATCTGGAAACACCATATATTTT.

The rearrangement uses TRBV7-9 and TRBJ1-4, with D unresolved. CDR1 and CDR2 (germline): SEHNR, FQNEAQ (reference sequence). V was shortened by 8 bases and J by 10 bases, with 11 bases between the two germline ends. The CDR3 is made up of 11 amino acids. Here the CDR3 DNA reads TGTGCCAGCGGGAGGGATGGAAAACTGTTTTTT. Its translation: CASGRDGKLFF.

The rearrangement links TRBV27 to TRBJ1-1; the D gene is possibly TRBD1 (6 bases). Germline CDR1 is MNHEY and CDR2 is SMNVEV (reference sequence). Trimming removed 2 bases from V and 4 bases from J, with 14 bases in between. This CDR3 is built from 15 residues. The CDR3 reads CASSLGGGLVTEAFF. DNA of the CDR3: TGTGCCAGCAGTTTAGGTGGGGGGCTCGTCACTGAAGCTTTCTTT.

CDR3 nucleotide sequence: TGCGCCAGCAGTGCGGGTGTCAGGGGGCGGAGGACGCAGTATTTT. As protein: CASSAGVRGRRTQYF. The chain carries TRBV10-1 and TRBJ2-3, with 8 bases lining up with TRBD1. CDR3 length: 15 residues. CDR1 WNHNN and CDR2 SYGVQD come from the germline V gene (reference sequence). The ends lost 4 bases at V and 9 bases at J; junction bases unmatched: 12.

The rearrangement links TRBV7-2 to TRBJ1-1; D gene unclear. This CDR3 contains 14 residues. The germline gives CDR1 SGHTA, CDR2 FQGNSA. Trimming took 2 bases from V and 2 from J, leaving 9 bases between them. The CDR3 spells CASSLSPLNTEAFF. The CDR3 nucleotides read TGTGCCAGCAGCTTAAGTCCACTCAACACTGAAGCTTTCTTT.

The CDR3 sequence: CARSCPSSGRTDTQYF. Here the CDR3 DNA reads TGTGCCAGAAGTTGCCCCTCTAGCGGGAGGACAGATACGCAGTATTTT. The rearrangement joins TRBV5-3 to TRBJ2-3, with 11 positions matching TRBD2. TRBV5-3 is classed as an ORF, of uncertain function. CDR3 length equals 16 residues. Germline trimming cut 5 bases from V and 3 bases from J; bases unmatched to any gene: 8.

J is TRBJ2-7 and V is TRBV9; 13 nucleotides agree with TRBD2. J was trimmed by 6 bases and V by 4 bases; bases with no gene match: 16. The CDR3 runs to 18 residues. From germline, CDR1 is SGDLS and CDR2 YYNGEE. CDR3 residues: CASSRAPQGLAGEGEQYF. The DNA for the CDR3 is TGTGCCAGCAGCCGAGCCCCCCAAGGACTAGCGGGAGAGGGCGAGCAGTACTTC.

The chain has TRBV6-6 and TRBJ1-5; 12 nucleotides agree with TRBD1. The CDR3 has 15 amino acids. V was clipped by 7 bases and J by 7 bases; unmatched bases: 8. Per germline, CDR1 MNHNY and CDR2 SVGAGI (reference sequence). CDR3 coding DNA: TGTGCCAGCATCCCCGGGACAGGGGGCGAACAGCCCCAGCATTTT. The encoded protein is CASIPGTGGEQPQHF.

CDR3 bases: TGTGCCAGTAGTATATTGGGCAGAAGCCAAAAAAATGAAAAACTGTTTTTT. Amino acid sequence: CASSILGRSQKNEKLFF. The chain carries TRBV19 and TRBJ1-4; no clear D. Germline V CDR1 and CDR2: LNHDA, SQIVND (reference sequence). The CDR3 has 17 residues. Deletions cut 2 bases from V and 5 bases from J, with 18 bases between.

This clone was seen a single time. The chain's CDR3 is CASSRRAPGSDTGELFF. CDR3 DNA: TGTGCCAGCAGCCGCCGGGCCCCAGGGAGCGACACCGGGGAGCTGTTTTTT. The rearrangement joins TRBV7-6 to TRBJ2-2; D might be TRBD1 or TRBD2, each matching 5 bases. CDR1 SGHVS and CDR2 FNYEAQ come from the germline V gene. V lost 5 bases to trimming and J lost 3 bases, with 19 bases between them. The CDR3 sequence is 17 residues long.

CDR3 region: CATTGGTDIQYF. The DNA for the CDR3 is TGTGCCACCACAGGGGGCACGGACATTCAGTACTTC. The V gene is TRBV15, the J gene TRBJ2-4; 8 bases are shared with TRBD1. This CDR3 is 12 amino acids long. Per the germline V gene, CDR1 is LNHNV and CDR2 is YYDKDF (reference sequence). V shed 7 bases and J 8 bases; nucleotides not matched to a gene: 4. The full variable domain, in which reference TRBV15 and TRBJ2-4 provide the parts outside the CDR3, is DAMVIQNPRYQVTQFGKPVTLSCSQTLNHNVMYWYQQKSSQAPKLLFHYYDKDFNNEADTPDNFQSRRPNTSFCFLDIRSPGLGDTAMYLCATTGGTDIQYFGAGTRLSVL.

The V call is TRBV25-1, the J call TRBJ1-1; D may be TRBD1 (5 bases). The CDR3 sequence is 14 residues long. V was pared by 2 bases and J by 4 bases, with 11 bases between. CDR1 is MGHDK, CDR2 SYGVNS, per germline. This chain's CDR3 is CASSEGGTGTEAFF. CDR3 DNA: TGTGCCAGCAGTGAAGGGGGGACCGGCACTGAAGCTTTCTTT. Supplemented by reference TRBV25-1 and TRBJ1-1, the full variable domain reads EADIYQTPRYLVIGTGKKITLECSQTMGHDKMYWYQQDPGMELHLIHYSYGVNSTEKGDLSSESTVSRIRTEHFPLTLESARPSHTSQYLCASSEGGTGTEAFFGQGTRLTVV.

The chain links TRBV15 to TRBJ1-5; D possibly corresponds to TRBD1 (5 bases). Trimming shortened V by 1 base and J by 0 bases, and 16 bases separated the two germline ends. This CDR3 is 18 amino acids long. Germline V gene sequence: CDR1 LNHNV, CDR2 YYDKDF (reference sequence). For the CDR3, the DNA is TGTGCCACCAGCAGAGGGGGGATCCGGGACTCTAGCAATCAGCCCCAGCATTTT. Protein sequence: CATSRGGIRDSSNQPQHF.

This clone was detected once. The gene calls are TRBV5-1 and TRBJ2-7; D is ambiguous. The CDR3 has 14 amino acids. Deletions cut 5 bases from V and 2 bases from J, with 14 bases between. Looked up from germline, CDR1 is SGHRS and CDR2 is YFSETQ. The CDR3 coding sequence is TGCGCCAGCAGTTATAATACACTTACCTACGAGCAGTACTTC. Translation gives CASSYNTLTYEQYF. Full variable domain (outside the CDR3, taken from reference TRBV5-1 and TRBJ2-7): KAGVTQTPRYLIKTRGQQVTLSCSPISGHRSVSWYQQTPGQGLQFLFEYFSETQRNKGNFPGRFSGRQFSNSRSEMNVSTLELGDSALYLCASSYNTLTYEQYFGPGTRLTVT.

V and J are TRBV18 and TRBJ2-6, with D hard to call. Germline CDR1 reads KGHSH; CDR2 reads LQKENI. There are 15 residues in the CDR3. V was pared by 2 bases and J by 2 bases, with 7 bases between. The DNA for the CDR3 is TGTGCCAGCTCACCAGAGATGGCTGGGGCCAACGTCCTGACTTTC. Its protein product is CASSPEMAGANVLTF.

This chain joins TRBV29-1 and TRBJ1-4; D is perhaps TRBD1 (6 bases). V gave up 6 bases and J gave up 0 bases, with 17 bases separating them. The CDR3 runs 16 residues. Germline V gives CDR1 SQVTM, CDR2 ANQGSEA. CDR3 nucleotide sequence: TGCAGCGTCAGCTCCCCGACAGGCACAACTAATGAAAAACTGTTTTTT. Its protein is CSVSSPTGTTNEKLFF.

The chain uses TRBV27 and TRBJ2-2; D not resolved. Between the trimmed V and J ends, which lost 2 bases and 4 bases, there was a span of 5 bases. The CDR3 extends over 13 amino acids. Germline loops: CDR1 MNHEY, CDR2 SMNVEV (reference sequence). For the CDR3, the DNA is TGTGCCAGCAGTTTAGTTAGCACCGGGGAGCTGTTTTTT. It encodes CASSLVSTGELFF.

This clone was observed a few times. The genes are TRBV5-4 and TRBJ2-1; D is unclear. Trimming shortened V by 0 bases and J by 5 bases, and 6 bases separated the two germline ends. Per germline, CDR1 SGHNT and CDR2 YYREEE (reference sequence). The CDR3 totals 13 residues. The CDR3 protein is CASSLGVNNEQFF. For the CDR3, the DNA is TGTGCCAGCAGCTTGGGTGTCAACAATGAGCAGTTCTTC.

This chain connects TRBV10-3 to TRBJ2-5; the match to TRBD1 covers 7 bases. With the DNA end fitting TRBJ2-7 better, the J assignment may be wrong. The CDR3 sequence is 13 residues long. Germline V gene lookup returns CDR1 ENHRY and CDR2 SYGVKD. CDR3 sequence reads: CATLQGVGYEQYF. CDR3 in DNA: TGTGCCACCCTGCAGGGGGTAGGCTACGAGCAGTACTTC.